This TCR beta chain was retrieved from a study of shared clonotypes between healthy human individuals. The CDR3 runs to 16 residues. Germline V gene sequence: CDR1 SGHRS, CDR2 YFSETQ. The trim removed 1 base at V and 2 bases at J, leaving 9 bases unmatched. Profiled with immunoSEQ multiplex PCR; TCRdb holds only in-frame clones, not every one. The table has 1,400,000 or so clones, about 98.5% seen once. The chain joins TRBV5-1 to TRBJ2-7; 7 bases are a match to TRBD2. This TCR came from a man under 40 in good health. The sample comprised naive CD4+ T cells sorted from blood. Subset specified: CD45RA+ positively selected. The CDR3, as DNA: TGCGCCAGCAGCTTGTTTGGCGGGAGTCCACCCTACGAGCAGTACTTC. This gives the protein CASSLFGGSPPYEQYF.